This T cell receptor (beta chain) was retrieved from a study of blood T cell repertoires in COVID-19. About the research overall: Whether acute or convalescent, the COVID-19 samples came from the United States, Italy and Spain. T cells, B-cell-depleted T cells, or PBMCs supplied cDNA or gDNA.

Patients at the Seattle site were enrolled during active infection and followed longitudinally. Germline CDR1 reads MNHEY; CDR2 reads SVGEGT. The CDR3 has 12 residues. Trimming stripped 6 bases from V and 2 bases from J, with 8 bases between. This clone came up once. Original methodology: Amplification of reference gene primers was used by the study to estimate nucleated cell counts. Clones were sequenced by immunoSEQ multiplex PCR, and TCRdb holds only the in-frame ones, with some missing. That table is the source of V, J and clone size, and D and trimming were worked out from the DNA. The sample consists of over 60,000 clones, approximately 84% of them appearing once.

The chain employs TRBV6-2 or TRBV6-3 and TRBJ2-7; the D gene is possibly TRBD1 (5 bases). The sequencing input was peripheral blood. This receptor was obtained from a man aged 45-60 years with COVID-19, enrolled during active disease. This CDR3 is CASSRRAYEQYF. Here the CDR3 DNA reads TGTGCCAGCAGCCGCAGGGCCTACGAGCAGTACTTC.